This TCR beta chain was sequenced for a study of OX40 agonist ivuxolimab in advanced cancers. The overall study: A diagnosis of hepatocellular carcinoma, melanoma, renal cell or head and neck cancer was present in dose-escalation patients. Two patients with cutaneous melanoma and one with hepatocellular carcinoma, three in total, showed partial responses.

Worth noting for this clone: The antigen remains unidentified.

Data came from immunoSEQ multiplex PCR; TCRdb stores just in-frame clones and leaves some out. The sample comprises fewer than 80,000 clones, about 85% of which are singletons, and around 2.2% rests with the top ten. The CDR3 consists of 15 residues. Trimming stripped 2 bases from V and 1 base from J, with 11 bases between. Germline V gene lookup returns CDR1 MNHEY and CDR2 SVGAGI. Overall study results and limits: At 0.1 to 3.0 mg/kg, clonal expansion of CD4+ and CD8+ blood T cells had occurred by week 6.

The sequence was obtained from an adult with an advanced solid tumor such as melanoma, head and neck, liver or kidney cancer. This sequence joins TRBV6-5 and TRBJ1-1; TRBD1 is a possible D gene (5 bases). The source material was CD4+ or CD8+ T cells sorted from blood, sampled in a trial of the OX40 agonist ivuxolimab. CDR3 residues: CASSYNGAGNTEAFF. CDR3 DNA: TGTGCCAGCAGTTACAACGGGGCAGGGAACACTGAAGCTTTCTTT.